Sequencing of this T cell receptor beta chain was carried out in a study of blood T cell repertoires in COVID-19. Whole-study context: Sites across the United States, Italy and Spain contributed samples from acute and convalescent COVID-19. T cells, B-cell-depleted T cells, or PBMCs supplied cDNA or gDNA.

Trimming cost V 2 bases and J 8 bases; bases outside gene matches: 15. Germline assignment: CDR1 MNHEY and CDR2 SVGEGT. The CDR3 runs to 17 residues. Per the original methods: Amplified reference gene primers provided the basis for estimating nucleated cell counts. Profiled with immunoSEQ multiplex PCR; TCRdb holds only in-frame clones, not every one. That table supplies the V and J calls and clone size; D and trimming were determined from the DNA. The data show around 99,000 clones, around 90% seen once. Source material: peripheral blood. The receptor was derived from a woman between 25 and 40 years old with acute or convalescent COVID-19. The chain uses TRBV6-2 or TRBV6-3 and TRBJ2-1; 7 bases match TRBD2. CDR3 sequence reads: CASSYLGGRASVDEQFF. Here the CDR3 DNA reads TGTGCCAGCAGTTACCTAGGAGGGAGGGCCTCAGTAGATGAGCAGTTCTTC.